Listed below are T cell receptor beta chains from one sample, sequenced in a study of blood T cell repertoires in COVID-19. Profiled with immunoSEQ multiplex PCR; TCRdb holds only in-frame clones, not every one. The sample holds a few hundred thousand clones; around 92% are singletons and the top ten take 8.5% to 14%. The source material was peripheral blood. The receptor set was obtained from a young woman with COVID-19, enrolled during active disease. CDR3s include the opening cysteine and the closing phenylalanine or tryptophan. Fields, in order: clone size, D gene, V gene, J gene, CDR3 protein, CDR3 DNA. A D gene is named only where the DNA matches it firmly. Expanded clones get a size class; other rows say once, few or many, or leave the size out.

>.|TRBD1|TRBV27|TRBJ1-2
CASSKGQGF
TGTGCCAGCAGTAAGGGACAGGGCTTC
>.|.|TRBV3-1/TRBV3-2|TRBJ1-6
CASSQEAGGTYNSPLHF
TGTGCCAGCAGCCAAGAGGCGGGTGGGACCTATAATTCACCCCTCCACTTT
>.|.|TRBV5-1|TRBJ1-1
CASSRGSGNTEAFF
TGCGCCAGCAGTAGGGGCTCCGGGAACACTGAAGCTTTCTTT
>.|TRBD1|TRBV5-4|TRBJ2-7
CASSLGGTGYEQYF
TGTGCCAGCAGCTTGGGGGGGACAGGCTACGAGCAGTACTTC
>.|.|TRBV5-1|TRBJ1-1
CASSRTGGPEAFF
TGCGCCAGCAGTCGTACGGGGGGACCTGAAGCTTTCTTT
>.|.|TRBV3-1/TRBV3-2|TRBJ1-1
CASSQYRAGTEAFF
TGTGCCAGCAGCCAATACAGGGCAGGCACTGAAGCTTTCTTT
>.|TRBD2|TRBV11-2|TRBJ2-3
CASTPLSGTLYTDTQYF
TGTGCCAGCACCCCTCTCAGCGGGACTTTATACACAGATACGCAGTATTTT
>.|.|TRBV30|TRBJ1-6
CAWSPQGETPLHF
TGTGCCTGGAGTCCTCAGGGTGAGACACCCCTCCACTTT
>.|TRBD1|TRBV19|TRBJ1-5
CASRRLDRGLNQPQHF
TGTGCCAGTAGGCGTCTAGACAGGGGGCTGAATCAGCCCCAGCATTTT
>few|.|TRBV7-9|TRBJ2-1
CASSLGGVGYNEQFF
TGTGCCAGCAGCTTAGGCGGGGTGGGGTACAATGAGCAGTTCTTC
>.|.|TRBV6-5|TRBJ2-5
CASSSVAYGGIETQYF
TGTGCCAGCAGTTCTGTCGCCTATGGCGGGATAGAGACCCAGTACTTC
>.|TRBD1|TRBV7-9|TRBJ1-3
CASSLILRDRAAGNTIYF
TGTGCCAGCAGCCTTATACTACGGGACAGGGCGGCGGGAAACACCATATATTTT
>once|.|TRBV5-4|TRBJ2-3
CASSEGAAQGDTQYF
TGTGCCAGCAGCGAGGGAGCAGCGCAAGGGGATACGCAGTATTTT
>.|TRBD2|TRBV3-1/TRBV3-2|TRBJ2-5
CASSGTSGGPGETQYF
TGTGCCAGCAGCGGGACTAGCGGGGGGCCGGGGGAGACCCAGTACTTC
>.|.|TRBV11-2|TRBJ2-7
CASSLWPLEANYEEQYF
TGTGCCAGCAGCTTGTGGCCCCTCGAAGCGAACTACGAAGAGCAGTACTTC
>.|TRBD1|TRBV6-5|TRBJ2-7
CASRGTDRESYEQYF
TGTGCCAGCAGGGGCACCGACAGGGAATCCTACGAGCAGTACTTC
>.|.|TRBV7-8|TRBJ1-2
CASSPTGDYGYTF
TGTGCCAGCAGCCCGACGGGAGATTATGGCTACACCTTC
>.|TRBD2|TRBV5-1|TRBJ2-2
CASSFGTSGGNTGELFF
TGCGCCAGCAGCTTCGGGACTAGCGGGGGTAACACCGGGGAGCTGTTTTTT
>.|TRBD1|TRBV14|TRBJ2-1
CASSQDEWGQPNNEQFF
TGTGCCAGCAGCCAAGATGAGTGGGGACAGCCGAACAATGAGCAGTTCTTC
>.|.|TRBV6-5|TRBJ1-2
CASSPNRVFYGYTF
TGTGCCAGCAGTCCAAACAGGGTTTTCTATGGCTACACCTTC
>.|.|TRBV30|TRBJ1-2
CAWSITGGYGYTF
TGTGCCTGGAGTATAACCGGAGGCTATGGCTACACCTTC
>.|.|TRBV13|TRBJ1-3
CASSRTGNTIYF
TGTGCCAGCAGTCGTACTGGAAACACCATATATTTT
>once|.|TRBV25-1|TRBJ1-1
CASSGGNTEAFF
TGTGCCAGCTCCGGAGGGAACACTGAAGCTTTCTTT
>once|TRBD2|TRBV4-1|TRBJ2-5
CASSQEATSGRETQYF
TGCGCCAGCAGCCAAGAGGCCACTAGCGGACGGGAGACCCAGTACTTC
>.|TRBD1|TRBV11-2|TRBJ2-5
CASSYTRDRGTQYF
TGTGCCAGCAGCTATACCCGGGACAGGGGGACCCAGTACTTC
>.|.|TRBV18|TRBJ1-1
CASSLMQGYTEAFF
TGTGCCAGCTCACTTATGCAGGGGTACACTGAAGCTTTCTTT
>.|.|TRBV27|TRBJ2-3
CASSSTEISTDTQYF
TGTGCCAGCAGTTCGACAGAGATTAGCACAGATACGCAGTATTTT
>.|TRBD1|TRBV19|TRBJ1-1
CASGGQGATEAFF
TGTGCCAGTGGCGGACAGGGGGCAACTGAAGCTTTCTTT
>.|TRBD1|TRBV5-5|TRBJ1-5
CASSLTDRGHRSNQPQHF
TGTGCCAGCAGCTTAACGGACAGGGGGCACCGTTCCAATCAGCCCCAGCATTTT
>.|TRBD2|TRBV10-3|TRBJ2-3
CAISWGGSTDTQYF
TGTGCCATCAGCTGGGGGGGATCCACAGATACGCAGTATTTT
>few|.|TRBV27|TRBJ2-3
CASSLAASTDTQYF
TGTGCCAGCAGTTTAGCGGCTAGCACAGATACGCAGTATTTT
>.|.|TRBV6-5|TRBJ1-2
CATFRQMSGYTF
TGTGCCACCTTCCGACAGATGAGCGGCTACACCTTC
>.|TRBD1|TRBV27|TRBJ2-2
CASRGQGASGELFF
TGTGCCAGCCGAGGACAGGGGGCATCCGGGGAGCTGTTTTTT
>.|.|TRBV18|TRBJ1-5
CASSPAGGTPAYSNQPQHF
TGTGCCAGCTCACCAGCGGGCGGGACTCCCGCTTATAGCAATCAGCCCCAGCATTTT
>.|.|TRBV14|TRBJ1-1
CASSYHSEAFF
TGTGCCAGCAGCTATCACAGTGAAGCTTTCTTT
>.|.|TRBV21-1|TRBJ1-5
CASSKGRDSNQPQHF
TGTGCCAGCAGCAAAGGCCGGGACAGTAATCAGCCCCAGCATTTT
>.|TRBD2|TRBV15|TRBJ2-3
CATSIRLRGRGVADTQYF
TGTGCCACCAGCATACGCCTCCGTGGACGGGGGGTGGCAGATACGCAGTATTTT
>.|.|TRBV21-1|TRBJ2-1
CASRTKGGLAGEISYNEQFF
TGTGCCAGCAGGACTAAAGGGGGACTAGCGGGTGAAATCTCCTACAATGAGCAGTTCTTC
>.|TRBD2|TRBV6-5|TRBJ2-7
CASSLSGGGYEQYF
TGTGCCAGCAGCCTCAGCGGGGGAGGGTACGAGCAGTACTTC
>.|TRBD1|TRBV12-3/TRBV12-4|TRBJ2-7
CASTRTGYEQYF
TGTGCCAGCACCCGGACAGGGTACGAGCAGTACTTC
>.|.|TRBV6-2/TRBV6-3|TRBJ1-1
CASSYDRFTEAFF
TGTGCCAGCAGTTACGACAGGTTCACTGAAGCTTTCTTT
>.|TRBD1|TRBV19|TRBJ1-2
CASSPGTGHHYGYTF
TGTGCCAGTAGTCCGGGGACAGGGCATCACTATGGCTACACCTTC
>.|TRBD1|TRBV5-1|TRBJ1-2
CASSLYTGGSGYTF
TGCGCCAGCAGCTTGTATACAGGGGGCTCTGGCTACACCTTC
>.|TRBD1|TRBV12-3/TRBV12-4|TRBJ1-1
CASSHTGVTEAFF
TGTGCCAGCAGTCATACAGGGGTCACTGAAGCTTTCTTT
>.|TRBD2|TRBV3-1/TRBV3-2|TRBJ2-1
CASSPRTSRVYNEQFF
TGTGCCAGCAGCCCCAGGACTAGCAGGGTTTACAATGAGCAGTTCTTC
>.|.|TRBV7-9|TRBJ1-6
CASSVTRDFYRLESPLHF
TGTGCCAGCAGCGTAACCCGGGACTTTTACCGACTGGAATCACCCCTCCACTTT
>.|.|TRBV7-2|TRBJ2-3
CASSPSGDTQYF
TGTGCCAGCAGCCCGTCAGGGGATACGCAGTATTTT
>.|.|TRBV20-1|TRBJ2-1
CSASYPGLSSYNEQFF
TGCAGTGCTAGTTATCCGGGATTGAGTAGCTACAATGAGCAGTTCTTC
>.|.|TRBV6-6|TRBJ2-1
CASSSRTGGGNEQFF
TGTGCCAGCAGTTCCAGGACAGGAGGGGGTAATGAGCAGTTCTTC
>.|.|TRBV18|TRBJ1-3
CASQWELLEGSGNTIYF
TGTGCCAGCCAGTGGGAGCTGTTGGAGGGCTCTGGAAACACCATATATTTT
>.|.|TRBV19|TRBJ1-2
CASSWSSQVDGYTF
TGTGCCAGTAGTTGGTCAAGTCAGGTTGATGGCTACACCTTC
>.|.|TRBV6-5|TRBJ1-1
CASMGQMNTEAFF
TGTGCCAGCATGGGGCAGATGAACACTGAAGCTTTCTTT
>.|TRBD2|TRBV3-1/TRBV3-2|TRBJ2-3
CASRTSGTSAGTDTQYF
TGTGCCAGCAGAACCTCCGGGACTAGCGCTGGGACAGATACGCAGTATTTT
>.|TRBD2|TRBV6-4|TRBJ2-1
CASSVIAGRAYNEQFF
TGTGCCAGCAGTGTGATCGCAGGGAGGGCCTACAATGAGCAGTTCTTC
>.|TRBD2|TRBV2|TRBJ2-1
CASRLASGPRFEQFF
TGTGCCAGCCGACTAGCTAGCGGACCAAGGTTTGAGCAGTTCTTC
>once|.|TRBV18|TRBJ2-7
CASSPEDGSSYEQYF
TGTGCCAGCTCACCCGAGGATGGAAGCTCCTACGAGCAGTACTTC
>.|TRBD1|TRBV6-4|TRBJ2-3
CASRSSPTGPDTQYF
TGTGCCAGCAGATCCTCTCCGACAGGGCCAGATACGCAGTATTTT
>.|.|TRBV7-2|TRBJ2-3
CASSLGVTSTDTQYF
TGTGCCAGCAGCTTAGGTGTAACTAGCACAGATACGCAGTATTTT
>.|.|TRBV29-1|TRBJ1-4
CSVEVRGIPKKLFF
TGCAGCGTTGAAGTGCGGGGGATTCCGAAAAAACTGTTTTTT